The TCR beta chain described here comes from a study of cytomegalovirus exposure and HLA in healthy donors. Study-level findings and limits: A link between a missense DCLRE1C variant and TCR beta V- and J-gene trimming emerged from a later analysis.

CDR1 SEHNR and CDR2 FQNEAQ come from the germline V gene (reference sequence). The CDR3 has 15 residues. A word on this clone: The antigen remains unidentified. Mismatch with germline at one junction end may stem from a read error.

Vbeta (60) and Jbeta (13) primers were used in the PCR. Libraries were prepared by immunoSEQ multiplex PCR; TCRdb keeps only in-frame clonotypes and omits some of them. Of roughly 76,000 clones listed, about 80% were seen once; the top ten hold around 2.5%. The V gene is TRBV7-9, the J gene TRBJ2-3; 9 positions match TRBD1. The TCR sequence derives from a man aged 30 to 39 in good health and CMV-seronegative. The sample taken for sequencing was PBMCs. CDR3 in amino acids: CSSSSRGQGRNTQYF. CDR3 nucleotide sequence: TGTTCCAGCAGCTCTAGGGGACAGGGCAGGAATACGCAGTATTTT. Full variable domain (rest looked up from reference TRBV7-9 and TRBJ2-3): DTGVSQNPRHKITKRGQNVTFRCDPISEHNRLYWYRQTLGQGPEFLTYFQNEAQLEKSRLLSDRFSAERPKGSFSTLEIQRTEQGDSAMYLCSSSSRGQGRNTQYFGPGTRLTVL.